The 18 T cell receptor beta chains listed next were all sequenced from one sample in a study of cytomegalovirus exposure and HLA in healthy donors. Amplification used 60 Vbeta primers and 13 Jbeta primers. Method: immunoSEQ multiplex PCR; TCRdb's copy keeps in-frame clones and lacks some. This table holds some 150,000 clones, 70% to 90% found once. What was sequenced was PBMCs. These receptors originate from a woman in her twenties or thirties in good health and CMV-seropositive.

The chain recombines TRBV4-3 with TRBJ1-5; 9 nucleotides agree with TRBD1. With 4 bases clipped from V and 4 bases from J, the junction kept 8 bases outside the gene matches. The CDR3 has 16 amino acids. Germline values: CDR1 LGHNA, CDR2 YSLEER. The CDR3 loop is CASSLGWDRENQPQHF. CDR3 DNA sequence: TGCGCCAGCAGCCTCGGTTGGGACAGGGAGAATCAGCCCCAGCATTTT.

For the CDR3, the DNA is TGTGCCAGCAGCATACGGACTAGTTCGGGGCAGTTCTTC. This sequence encodes CASSIRTSSGQFF. This rearrangement joins TRBV13 to TRBJ2-1; the match to TRBD2 covers 7 bases. V lost 5 bases to trimming and J lost 12 bases; unmatched junction nucleotides: 10. This CDR3 region has 13 residues. Germline assignment: CDR1 PRHDT and CDR2 FYEKMQ (reference sequence).

The chain has TRBV2 and TRBJ2-7, with D possibly being TRBD1 (6 bases). Trimming left V 6 bases short and J 2 bases short, with 11 bases between. Germline loops: CDR1 SNHLY, CDR2 FYNNEI. CDR3 length: 13 residues. The CDR3 coding sequence is TGTGCCAGCAGCGAGGGGGAAGCCTACGAGCAGTACTTC. It specifies CASSEGEAYEQYF.

The V call is TRBV7-3, the J call TRBJ2-1; 8 bases fit TRBD2. This CDR3 comprises 13 residues. The V segment lost 3 bases and the J segment 14 bases; nucleotides outside the gene matches: 9. Germline V gives CDR1 SGHTA, CDR2 FQGTGA. The CDR3, as DNA: TGTGCCAGCAGCTTTAAACGGGGGGGCCCCGAGTTCTTC. This translates into CASSFKRGGPEFF.

Of note for this clone: At one of its ends the junction is not consistent with the germline gene, which may arise from a read error. This chain links TRBV7-9 with TRBJ1-2; a weak D match, TRBD1 (5 bases). Per germline, CDR1 SEHNR and CDR2 FQNEAQ (reference sequence). This CDR3 comprises 14 residues. The CDR3 nucleotides read TGTTCCAGCAGCTTAGCGGGAGGGGACTATGGCTACACCTTC. It is translated as CSSSLAGGDYGYTF.

As DNA, the CDR3 is TGCGCCAGCAGCCAAGTGTATGGGGAGACTAACACTGAAGCTTTCTTT. Its translation is CASSQVYGETNTEAFF. The rearrangement joins TRBV4-3 to TRBJ1-1; no reliable D call. In germline, CDR1 is LGHNA, CDR2 YSLEER. The CDR3 runs to 16 residues. Trimming removed 1 base at V and 2 bases at J, with 14 bases between.

The chain uses TRBV9 and TRBJ2-3; tentatively, D is TRBD2 (5 bases). The CDR3 sequence is 15 residues long. Per the germline V gene, CDR1 is SGDLS and CDR2 is YYNGEE. V was clipped by 1 base and J by 0 bases, with 9 bases between them. The DNA for the CDR3 is TGTGCCAGCAGCGTAACGCCGGGGAGCACAGATACGCAGTATTTT. This translates into CASSVTPGSTDTQYF.

This chain joins TRBV4-3 and TRBJ1-6; 10 positions agree with TRBD1. V was pared by 4 bases and J by 9 bases, with 3 bases of the junction left unmatched. The CDR3 covers 14 residues. The germline V gene encodes CDR1 LGHNA and CDR2 YSLEER. The CDR3 DNA sequence: TGCGCCAGCAGCCCGAGGGACAGGGGTTCACCCCTCCACTTT. The encoded protein is CASSPRDRGSPLHF.

This clone was counted once. The rearrangement joins TRBV5-1 to TRBJ2-7; D possibly corresponds to TRBD1 (6 bases). This CDR3 spans 16 amino acids. Germline CDR1 is SGHRS and CDR2 is YFSETQ. V was shortened by 1 base and J by 6 bases, with 20 bases between the two germline ends. CDR3 bases: TGCGCCAGCAGCTTGATTGGGGCACAGGGCCCCTCCGAGCAGTACTTC. This encodes CASSLIGAQGPSEQYF.

The chain recombines TRBV5-4 with TRBJ1-2, with no clear D. Deletions cut 0 bases from V and 8 bases from J, with 14 bases between. Per the germline V gene, CDR1 is SGHNT and CDR2 is YYREEE (reference sequence). The CDR3 sequence is 14 residues long. Here the CDR3 DNA reads TGTGCCAGCAGCTTGGACAGTCTGGATGGAGGCTACACCTTC. Translation: CASSLDSLDGGYTF.

The chain recombines TRBV30 with TRBJ2-1; 12 bases align to TRBD2. Germline V gene lookup returns CDR1 GTSNPN and CDR2 SVGIG (reference sequence). CDR3 length: 15 residues. The J segment lost 0 bases and the V segment lost 8 bases, leaving 5 bases of the junction unmatched. CDR3 bases: TGTGCCCGAACTAGCGGGGGGAGCTCCTACAATGAGCAGTTCTTC. Translated: CARTSGGSSYNEQFF.

The chain joins TRBV13 to TRBJ2-3, with D possibly matching TRBD2 (6 bases). V was clipped by 5 bases and J by 6 bases, with 12 bases between them. The CDR3 runs 13 residues. Per the germline V gene, CDR1 is PRHDT and CDR2 is FYEKMQ (reference sequence). The CDR3, as DNA: TGTGCCAGCAGCGCGGCTAGCGTTGATACGCAGTATTTT. Translated: CASSAASVDTQYF.

The chain uses TRBV2 and TRBJ1-5; the D is unclear. CDR3 length equals 17 residues. Deletions cut 1 base from V and 6 bases from J, with 19 bases between. CDR1 is SNHLY, CDR2 FYNNEI, per germline. The CDR3 sequence: CASSEGRRFRDAQPQHF. In DNA, the CDR3 is TGTGCCAGCAGTGAAGGGAGGAGGTTCAGAGACGCTCAGCCCCAGCATTTT. Full variable domain (rest looked up from reference TRBV2 and TRBJ1-5): EPEVTQTPSHQVTQMGQEVILRCVPISNHLYFYWYRQILGQKVEFLVSFYNNEISEKSEIFDDQFSVERPDGSNFTLKIRSTKLEDSAMYFCASSEGRRFRDAQPQHFGDGTRLSIL.

The chain recombines TRBV11-2 with TRBJ2-3; 8 bases are shared with TRBD1. Germline V lookup: CDR1 SGHAT, CDR2 FQNNGV. V lost 1 base and J lost 5; bases outside the gene matches: 5. This CDR3 spans 15 amino acids. CDR3 DNA: TGTGCCAGCAGCTTAGGAGGCAGGGGGCAAGATACGCAGTATTTT. As protein: CASSLGGRGQDTQYF.

This rearrangement joins TRBV12-5 to TRBJ1-2; 8 positions match TRBD1. Germline loops: CDR1 LGHNT, CDR2 FRNRAP. The V segment lost 2 bases and the J segment 0 bases; nucleotides outside the gene matches: 11. The CDR3 has 18 amino acids. The CDR3 bases are TGTGCTAGTGGTTTGTCTTCCGGGACAGGCGCTTCTAACTATGGCTACACCTTC. Its translation is CASGLSSGTGASNYGYTF.

This clone has just one count. The gene calls are TRBV6-5 and TRBJ2-2, with a possible D match to TRBD1 (6 bases). V dropped 3 bases and J dropped 6 bases, with 11 bases sitting between them. The germline V gene encodes CDR1 MNHEY and CDR2 SVGAGI. The CDR3 is 14 amino acids. The CDR3 loop reads CASSYYGGSGELFF. The CDR3 DNA is TGTGCCAGCAGTTATTATGGGGGCTCCGGGGAGCTGTTTTTT.

The chain carries TRBV6-4 and TRBJ2-2; TRBD1 matches 12 bases. Germline loops: CDR1 MRHNA, CDR2 SNTAGT. Trimming took 6 bases from V and 5 from J; bases not matched to a gene: 10. The CDR3 is 17 amino acids. The CDR3, as DNA: TGTGCCAGCAGCCGCGGGACAGGGGGCGTAGGGACCGGGGAGCTGTTTTTT. Amino acids: CASSRGTGGVGTGELFF.

This clone was found once. The J gene is TRBJ2-1, the V gene TRBV7-9; D might be TRBD2 (7 bases). The CDR3 has 16 amino acids. CDR1 is SEHNR, CDR2 FQNEAQ, per germline (reference sequence). The CDR3 loop reads CSCLIPASEGGNEQFF. The CDR3, as DNA: TGTTCCTGTCTCATCCCGGCTAGCGAGGGGGGGAATGAGCAGTTCTTC.